The clone carrying this TCR beta chain was seen a few times. TCRdb itself ran the RT-PCR reads through MiXCR, one entry per CDR3 protein. This table holds roughly 190,000 distinct CDR3 sequences, around an eighth found once. Trimming took 6 bases from V and 6 from J, leaving 18 bases between them. CDR1 and CDR2 (germline): MNHNS, SASEGT. This CDR3 contains 15 residues. The data were obtained in a study of response to subunit inactivated influenza vaccine. Here the sequenced sample was CD8+ T cells sorted from PBMCs, taken 4 to 6 days after vaccination. The clonotype comes from a man over 45 who received an inactivated influenza vaccine. The genes are TRBV6-1 and TRBJ2-1; D may be TRBD1 (6 bases). The CDR3 DNA follows: TGTGCCAGCAGGCCAAACAGGGCCCGGCTCAATGAGCAGTTCTTC. It yields the protein CASRPNRARLNEQFF.